The clone carrying this T cell receptor (beta chain) was counted between two and nine times. V lost 3 bases and J lost 4, with 7 bases in between. Germline assignment: CDR1 GTSNPN and CDR2 SVGIG (reference sequence). The CDR3 loop spans 12 amino acids. The sample originates from a study of blood T cells in healthy people across ages. A J-beta primer mix and a sample-barcoded 5' primer were used in a second PCR of roughly 6 to 11 cycles. In TCRdb, the 5' RACE reads were re-called with MiXCR into one record per CDR3 protein. The sample includes around 800,000 distinct CDR3 sequences, around half of them seen just once.

The TCR originated in a man of 80 years or more in good health. Sequenced: blood. The chain carries TRBV30 and TRBJ2-1; perhaps TRBD2 as D (5 bases). The CDR3 loop is CAWRLEYNEQFF. The DNA for the CDR3 is TGTGCCTGGAGACTAGAGTACAATGAGCAGTTCTTC.